This T cell receptor (beta chain) was retrieved from a study of blood T cell repertoires in COVID-19. Clones were sequenced by immunoSEQ multiplex PCR, and TCRdb holds only the in-frame ones, with some missing. The profile covers under 170,000 clones, with about nine tenths appearing a single time and roughly 4% taken by the ten largest. This CDR3 has 14 residues. The J segment lost 4 bases and the V segment lost 5 bases, leaving 5 bases of the junction unmatched. CDR1 is MNHEY and CDR2 is SVGAGI in the germline V gene. The V and J genes are TRBV6-5 and TRBJ1-5; the match to TRBD1 covers 7 bases. Sequenced material: peripheral blood. This clonotype originated in a woman aged 55-70 years with active or convalescent COVID-19. This chain's CDR3 is CASSPNRGNQPQHF. In DNA, the CDR3 is TGTGCCAGCAGTCCGAACAGGGGTAATCAGCCCCAGCATTTT.